This T cell receptor beta chain was recorded in a study of CD4 T cells in relation to SARS-CoV-2 and coronaviruses. CD4+ T cells from unexposed donors were obtained before the COVID-19 pandemic (2011-2018). Isolation of CD4+ T cells took place after less than 11 days in culture. Concerning this clone: The antigen is not known.

Trimming pared 0 bases from V and 7 bases from J, leaving 17 bases between. Germline V CDR1 and CDR2: SGHKS, YYEKEE (reference sequence). The CDR3 loop spans 15 amino acids. Profiling relied on immunoSEQ multiplex PCR, and the TCRdb table lists in-frame clones only, not all of them. The repertoire holds under 20,000 clones, with around 78% as singletons. The V and J genes are TRBV5-5 and TRBJ2-7; a weak D match, TRBD2 (6 bases). This receptor was taken from a human donor in good health. The sequenced sample was CD4+ T cells from PBMCs, cultured in vitro. CDR3 region: CASSLGDFFFGEQYF. The CDR3 nucleotides are TGTGCCAGCAGCTTGGGGGACTTTTTTTTCGGAGAGCAGTACTTC.